A single sample is the source of the 28 T cell receptor beta chains below, sequenced in a study of shared clonotypes between healthy human individuals. Assay: immunoSEQ multiplex PCR; the TCRdb copy retains only in-frame clones and omits some. The sample includes roughly 2 million clones, 95% seen only once; the top ten take over 0.1%. The sample taken for sequencing was naive CD4+ T cells sorted from blood. Described subset: CD45RA+ positively selected. The receptors stem from a young man in good health.

The V gene is TRBV18, the J gene TRBJ1-2; no clear D. The CDR3 has 16 residues. Germline values: CDR1 KGHSH, CDR2 LQKENI. Between the trimmed V and J ends, which lost 1 base and 3 bases, there was a span of 15 bases. The DNA for the CDR3 is TGTGCCAGCTCACCACTTGCTGGTTTGAGAGACTATGGCTACACCTTC. Its protein product is CASSPLAGLRDYGYTF.

This sequence joins TRBV29-1 and TRBJ2-3, with D tentatively TRBD1 (5 bases). The length of the CDR3 is 15 residues. Per the germline V gene, CDR1 is SQVTM and CDR2 is ANQGSEA. V lost 3 bases and J 3 bases, leaving 16 bases between the germline ends. Here the CDR3 reads CSVEGLDIATDTQYF. DNA for the CDR3: TGCAGCGTTGAGGGGCTAGACATAGCAACAGATACGCAGTATTTT.

The chain recombines TRBV2 with TRBJ1-5; D ambiguous. The CDR3 length is 13 residues. Germline lookup yields CDR1 SNHLY and CDR2 FYNNEI. The germline V and J ends were trimmed by 7 bases and 0 bases, with 7 bases remaining between them. The CDR3 loop reads CASTRGSNQPQHF. In nucleotides, the CDR3 is TGTGCCAGCACTCGCGGTAGCAATCAGCCCCAGCATTTT.

The chain uses TRBV29-1 and TRBJ1-1; unclear D gene. Per germline, CDR1 SQVTM and CDR2 ANQGSEA. V was shortened by 3 bases and J by 3 bases, with 14 bases between the two germline ends. The CDR3 runs 14 residues. The CDR3 reads CSVEVRFMDTEAFF. CDR3 coding DNA: TGCAGCGTTGAGGTTAGGTTTATGGACACTGAAGCTTTCTTT.

The chain links TRBV18 to TRBJ2-1; possible D gene TRBD2, 5 bases. From germline, CDR1 is KGHSH and CDR2 LQKENI. The CDR3 consists of 16 residues. The V end lost 3 bases, the J end lost 0 bases, and 12 bases lay between the germline ends. DNA for the CDR3: TGTGCCAGCTCACCGACTACCCTCATCTCCTACAATGAGCAGTTCTTC. Translating gives CASSPTTLISYNEQFF. Variable domain in full (rest from reference TRBV18 and TRBJ2-1): NAGVMQNPRHLVRRRGQEARLRCSPMKGHSHVYWYRQLPEEGLKFMVYLQKENIIDESGMPKERFSAEFPKEGPSILRIQQVVRGDSAAYFCASSPTTLISYNEQFFGPGTRLTVL.

The V and J genes are TRBV10-2 and TRBJ1-1; D perhaps matches TRBD1 (5 bases). Trimming removed 0 bases from V and 7 bases from J, with 6 bases in between. The germline V gene has CDR1 WSHSY and CDR2 SAAADI. The CDR3 length is 12 residues. CDR3: CASSESGGEAFF. The DNA of the CDR3 is TGCGCCAGCAGTGAGTCTGGGGGTGAAGCTTTCTTT.

The rearrangement joins TRBV10-3 to TRBJ2-1; D gene unclear. Per the germline V gene, CDR1 is ENHRY and CDR2 is SYGVKD. The CDR3 is 14 residues long. V was clipped by 2 bases and J by 6 bases, with 11 bases between them. Written as DNA, the CDR3 is TGTGCCATCAGTGAGGACGGAGTCGGCAATGAGCAGTTCTTC. This translates into CAISEDGVGNEQFF.

The V gene is TRBV5-4, the J gene TRBJ1-1; TRBD1 is a possible D gene (6 bases). CDR3 size: 14 residues. Germline V gene lookup returns CDR1 SGHNT and CDR2 YYREEE (reference sequence). The V end lost 2 bases, the J end lost 6 bases, and 14 bases lay between the germline ends. The CDR3: CASSFKGGSPEAFF. The CDR3 region has the DNA TGTGCCAGCAGCTTTAAGGGGGGGAGTCCTGAAGCTTTCTTT. The variable domain in full, completed from reference TRBV5-4 and TRBJ1-1, reads ETGVTQSPTHLIKTRGQQVTLRCSSQSGHNTVSWYQQALGQGPQFIFQYYREEENGRGNFPPRFSGLQFPNYSSELNVNALELDDSALYLCASSFKGGSPEAFFGQGTRLTVV.

To note about this clone: In the same sample, other DNA sequences code for this CDR3. The gene calls are TRBV5-4 and TRBJ2-5; D tentatively fits TRBD1 or TRBD2 (5 bases each). The ends were cut back, 1 base at V and 3 bases at J, with 7 bases in the middle. The germline V gene has CDR1 SGHNT and CDR2 YYREEE (reference sequence). The CDR3 is made up of 13 amino acids. The CDR3 DNA reads TGTGCCAGCAGCTTGCGGGGCGAAGAGACCCAGTACTTC. It specifies CASSLRGEETQYF.

V and J are TRBV2 and TRBJ2-2; 7 positions match TRBD1. Germline trimming cut 5 bases from V and 4 bases from J; bases unmatched to any gene: 4. CDR1 is SNHLY and CDR2 is FYNNEI in the germline V gene. The CDR3 totals 14 residues. The CDR3 nucleotides are TGTGCCAGCAGTAAGGGACAGTCCACCGGGGAGCTGTTTTTT. This translates into CASSKGQSTGELFF.

The chain has TRBV7-2 and TRBJ1-2, with a possible D match to TRBD1 (5 bases). The CDR3 is 14 residues long. Germline V lookup: CDR1 SGHTA, CDR2 FQGNSA. V lost 3 bases and J lost 9, with 17 bases in between. CDR3 loop: CASSFVAPGWSYTF. CDR3 DNA sequence: TGTGCCAGCAGCTTCGTGGCCCCAGGGTGGAGCTACACCTTC.

This clone appeared once. The chain uses TRBV9 and TRBJ2-5, with TRBD1 matching over 8 bases. This CDR3 has 15 amino acids. Germline trimming cut 4 bases from V and 1 base from J; bases unmatched to any gene: 6. Per the germline V gene, CDR1 is SGDLS and CDR2 is YYNGEE. The CDR3 is CASSSPRGPQETQYF. DNA for the CDR3: TGTGCCAGCAGCTCCCCCAGGGGGCCCCAAGAGACCCAGTACTTC. The full variable domain, in which reference TRBV9 and TRBJ2-5 provide the parts outside the CDR3, is DSGVTQTPKHLITATGQRVTLRCSPRSGDLSVYWYQQSLDQGLQFLIQYYNGEERAKGNILERFSAQQFPDLHSELNLSSLELGDSALYFCASSSPRGPQETQYFGPGTRLLVL.

V gene TRBV11-2 combines with J gene TRBJ2-1; no definite D call. The V gene's germline CDR1 is SGHAT and CDR2 FQNNGV. V was shortened by 0 bases and J by 5 bases, with 11 bases between the two germline ends. CDR3 size: 15 residues. The CDR3: CASSLDALAHNEQFF. In DNA, the CDR3 is TGTGCCAGCAGCTTAGACGCCCTCGCCCACAATGAGCAGTTCTTC.

V gene TRBV15 combines with J gene TRBJ1-6, with 7 positions matching TRBD1. V was clipped by 3 bases and J by 2 bases; unmatched bases: 1. The length of the CDR3 is 15 residues. Germline V lookup: CDR1 LNHNV, CDR2 YYDKDF (reference sequence). CDR3 in amino acids: CATSSGQAYNSPLHF. For the CDR3, the DNA is TGTGCCACCAGCAGCGGACAGGCCTATAATTCACCCCTCCACTTT.

This rearrangement joins TRBV2 to TRBJ1-2, with D unclear. This CDR3 is built from 15 residues. V shed 5 bases and J shed 0 bases, with 13 bases lying between them. CDR1 is SNHLY, CDR2 FYNNEI, per germline. In DNA, the CDR3 is TGTGCCAGCAGTATTGGAGGGATCCCTAACTATGGCTACACCTTC. Translation: CASSIGGIPNYGYTF.

V and J are TRBV5-1 and TRBJ2-1; perhaps TRBD1 as D (6 bases). The V and J ends lost 3 bases and 9 bases respectively, with 10 bases between them. Germline CDR1 SGHRS, CDR2 YFSETQ. The CDR3 is 12 residues long. CDR3 sequence: CASSYTQGEQFF. CDR3 coding DNA: TGCGCCAGCAGCTACACACAGGGTGAGCAGTTCTTC.

This chain connects TRBV2 to TRBJ2-2; D gene uncertain. The CDR3 loop spans 14 amino acids. Germline V gene data show CDR1 as SNHLY and CDR2 as FYNNEI. V lost 8 bases and J lost 4, with 14 bases in between. This CDR3 is CASGQRAPTGELFF. The CDR3, as DNA: TGTGCCAGCGGGCAGCGAGCACCCACCGGGGAGCTGTTTTTT.

The V gene is TRBV25-1, the J gene TRBJ1-1; D gene unclear. CDR3 length equals 13 residues. CDR1 and CDR2 (germline): MGHDK, SYGVNS. With 4 bases removed from V and 3 bases from J, the gap between germline ends came to 9 bases. The chain's CDR3 is CASSVNRDTEAFF. CDR3 coding DNA: TGTGCCAGCAGTGTAAACCGGGACACTGAAGCTTTCTTT.

DNA of the CDR3: TGTGCCAGCAGCTTATTTTCCCAAGGAGCGAATGAAAAACTGTTTTTT. It is translated as CASSLFSQGANEKLFF. This chain links TRBV7-9 with TRBJ1-4, with unresolved D. This CDR3 has 16 amino acids. The ends were cut back, 2 bases at V and 5 bases at J, with 15 bases in the middle. CDR1 SEHNR and CDR2 FQNEAQ come from the germline V gene (reference sequence).

Remarks on this clone: Other DNA sequences in the same sample also yield this CDR3. In DNA, the CDR3 is TGTGCCAGCAGTCCAAGGGACAGGGACTACGAGCAGTACTTC. It codes for CASSPRDRDYEQYF. The rearrangement links TRBV28 to TRBJ2-7; TRBD1 matches 9 bases. This CDR3 comprises 14 residues. CDR1 is MDHEN and CDR2 is SYDVKM in the germline V gene. V shed 5 bases and J 3 bases; nucleotides not matched to a gene: 5.

This clone came up a few times. The rearrangement uses TRBV7-2 and TRBJ1-5, with D hard to call. V dropped 6 bases and J dropped 3 bases, with 15 bases sitting between them. Germline V lookup: CDR1 SGHTA, CDR2 FQGNSA. The CDR3 length is 15 residues. Here the CDR3 reads CASRPEGLLNQPQHF. The DNA for the CDR3 is TGTGCCAGCAGACCCGAGGGCTTACTCAATCAGCCCCAGCATTTT.

Notes on this clone: Other DNA sequences from this sample encode an identical CDR3 as well. The chain combines TRBV30 with TRBJ2-3, with D hard to call. Trimming stripped 0 bases from V and 8 bases from J, with 6 bases between. The CDR3 has 11 amino acids. Per germline, CDR1 GTSNPN and CDR2 SVGIG (reference sequence). CDR3 region: CAWSVQGTQYF. The CDR3 coding sequence is TGTGCCTGGAGTGTACAAGGTACGCAGTATTTT.

The chain combines TRBV7-2 with TRBJ2-7; D is perhaps TRBD2 (5 bases). Trimming pared 0 bases from V and 0 bases from J, leaving 9 bases between. Germline-derived CDR1 and CDR2 are SGHTA and FQGNSA. CDR3 length: 15 amino acids. The CDR3 protein is CASSLARVSSYEQYF. The CDR3 region has the DNA TGTGCCAGCAGCTTAGCGAGGGTTAGCTCCTACGAGCAGTACTTC.

This sequence joins TRBV6-4 and TRBJ1-6; D remains ambiguous. Per germline, CDR1 MRHNA and CDR2 SNTAGT. The CDR3 covers 14 residues. Trimming took 3 bases from V and 7 from J, leaving 10 bases between them. CDR3 protein: CASSDRKYNSPLHF. The CDR3 DNA reads as TGTGCCAGCAGTGATAGGAAATACAATTCACCCCTCCACTTT.

The chain carries TRBV15 and TRBJ2-2; TRBD2 agrees at 8 bases. The CDR3 spans 15 residues. Looked up from germline, CDR1 is LNHNV and CDR2 is YYDKDF (reference sequence). V shed 8 bases, J shed 3 bases, and the junction held 8 bases outside the gene matches. The CDR3 reads CATLAGSRDTGELFF. For the CDR3, the DNA is TGTGCCACCTTAGCGGGGAGCCGCGACACCGGGGAGCTGTTTTTT.

This chain links TRBV18 with TRBJ1-2; D is unresolved. Trimming shortened V by 3 bases and J by 2 bases, and 10 bases separated the two germline ends. This CDR3 region has 14 residues. Germline CDR1 is KGHSH and CDR2 is LQKENI. Written as DNA, the CDR3 is TGTGCCAGCTCACCGGATGGACCCAACTATGGCTACACCTTC. Its protein is CASSPDGPNYGYTF. The entire variable domain, with the rest obtained from reference TRBV18 and TRBJ1-2, is as follows: NAGVMQNPRHLVRRRGQEARLRCSPMKGHSHVYWYRQLPEEGLKFMVYLQKENIIDESGMPKERFSAEFPKEGPSILRIQQVVRGDSAAYFCASSPDGPNYGYTFGSGTRLTVV.

This clone was detected only once. The chain carries TRBV18 and TRBJ1-4, with D tentatively TRBD1 (6 bases). The CDR3 contains 15 residues. The germline V gene has CDR1 KGHSH and CDR2 LQKENI. V was clipped by 6 bases and J by 0 bases, with 11 bases between them. The CDR3 loop is CASSLDSSTNEKLFF. The CDR3 DNA follows: TGTGCCAGCTCCCTGGACAGTTCAACTAATGAAAAACTGTTTTTT.

The genes are TRBV4-3 and TRBJ2-4; 7 bases line up with TRBD2. CDR1 LGHNA and CDR2 YSLEER come from the germline V gene. The CDR3 spans 16 residues. V gave up 0 bases and J gave up 3 bases; unmatched junction bases: 5. In nucleotides, the CDR3 is TGCGCCAGCAGCCAAGAGGGAGGGTGGGACAAAAACATTCAGTACTTC. Residues: CASSQEGGWDKNIQYF.